Each of the 13 T cell receptor beta chains below was sequenced from the same sample in a study of glioma-infiltrating T cells. The iRepertoire nested amplicon-rescue multiplex PCR amplified TCR alpha and beta CDR3s from RNA. MiXCR was run by TCRdb on the multiplex PCR reads, yielding one entry per CDR3 protein. This table has 95,000 to 150,000 distinct CDR3 sequences, roughly 23% appearing once. Sequenced: glioma tissue, nonneoplastic brain tissue, or PBMCs (not recorded which). The source is a human donor with low-grade glioma or glioblastoma, undergoing nonglioma brain surgery, or in good health (not recorded which).

In regard to this clonotype: Given a much more abundant clone one base away, this may be a read error. The CDR3 bases are TGTGCCATCAGTGGGCCCGGGACTAGCAAAAACAATGAGCAGTTCTTC. Translating gives CAISGPGTSKNNEQFF. This chain joins TRBV10-3 and TRBJ2-1; 9 positions match TRBD2. The V gene end was trimmed by 4 bases and the J gene end by 5 bases; junction bases not matched to a gene: 9. The CDR3 is made up of 16 amino acids. CDR1 is ENHRY, CDR2 SYGVKD, per germline.

This clonotype was counted many times. The genes are TRBV7-2 and TRBJ2-1; D gene unclear. Between the trimmed V and J ends, which lost 1 base and 3 bases, there was a span of 4 bases. The CDR3 sequence is 13 residues long. Germline CDR1 SGHTA, CDR2 FQGNSA. The CDR3 here is CASSLDHYNEQFF. The CDR3 bases are TGTGCCAGCAGCTTAGACCACTACAATGAGCAGTTCTTC.

In the case of this clonotype: Only one base separates this from a far larger clonotype, so it likely reflects a read error. This chain connects TRBV2 to TRBJ2-7; no clear D gene. Germline V gene lookup returns CDR1 SNHLY and CDR2 FYNNEI. The CDR3 sequence is 12 residues long. The CDR3 reads CASSGSSYEHYF. The CDR3 DNA follows: TGTGCCAGCAGTGGGAGCTCCTACGAGCACTACTTC. Filled out from reference TRBV2 and TRBJ2-7, the complete variable domain reads EPEVTQTPSHQVTQMGQEVILRCVPISNHLYFYWYRQILGQKVEFLVSFYNNEISEKSEIFDDQFSVERPDGSNFTLKIRSTKLEDSAMYFCASSGSSYEHYFGPGTRLTVT.

This clonotype has only one observation. The junction departs from germline at one end; a sequencing error may be responsible. The V and J genes are TRBV6-2 or TRBV6-3 and TRBJ2-3, with 7 bases aligning to TRBD1. The CDR3 contains 17 residues. Germline V gives CDR1 MNHEY, CDR2 SVGEGT. The CDR3 loop reads CASSYPKRGPSTGTQYF. As DNA, the CDR3 is TGTGCCAGCAGTTACCCTAAGAGGGGGCCAAGCACAGGTACGCAGTATTTT.

This clonotype has ten or more counts. The chain employs TRBV6-1 and TRBJ1-1, with D hard to call. Per germline, CDR1 MNHNS and CDR2 SASEGT. The V gene lost 5 bases and the J gene lost 1 base, with 11 bases spanning the gap. The CDR3 spans 14 residues. CDR3: CASSPNDKNTEAFF. The CDR3 region has the DNA TGTGCCAGCAGTCCTAATGACAAGAACACTGAAGCTTTCTTT.

In the case of this clonotype: This could be a read error, since a much larger clone is one nucleotide away. The chain links TRBV14 to TRBJ2-7; 12 bases match TRBD2. There are 13 residues in the CDR3. V lost 7 bases and J lost 9; bases outside the gene matches: 7. Germline-derived CDR1 and CDR2 are SGHDN and FVKESK. As DNA, the CDR3 is TGTGCCAGCACACGCTCACTAGCGGGAGGGCAGTACTTC. Amino acids: CASTRSLAGGQYF.

The sample holds many counts of this clonotype. The CDR3 loop is CASSQALGQKVNYGYTF. The CDR3 DNA follows: TGCGCCAGCAGCCAGGCTCTAGGACAGAAAGTTAACTATGGCTACACCTTC. The chain has TRBV4-1 and TRBJ1-2, with TRBD1 as a possible D gene (6 bases). The CDR3 length is 17 residues. The V end was cut by 3 bases, the J end by 1 base, with 18 bases between. Germline lookup yields CDR1 MGHRA and CDR2 YSYEKL.

This clonotype has only a few counts. V and J are TRBV5-4 and TRBJ1-1; unclear D gene. The CDR3 covers 14 residues. The germline V and J ends were trimmed by 2 bases and 6 bases, with 14 bases remaining between them. CDR1 is SGHNT, CDR2 YYREEE, per germline (reference sequence). The CDR3 nucleotides read TGTGCCAGCAGCTTAGTGGAGTCAAGAGCTGAAGCTTTCTTT. Its translation is CASSLVESRAEAFF.

The sample holds one count of this clonotype. The V and J genes are TRBV12-3 or TRBV12-4 and TRBJ2-1; D is unclear. This CDR3 spans 15 amino acids. V was clipped by 8 bases and J by 0 bases, with 14 bases between them. The CDR3 DNA follows: TGTGCCAGCCAATGTGACTCCAGCTCCTACAATGAGCAGTTCTTC. Translating it yields CASQCDSSSYNEQFF.

The CDR3: CASSLNAGTMNTEAFF. Here the CDR3 DNA reads TGTGCCAGCAGCCTCAACGCCGGGACCATGAACACTGAAGCTTTCTTT. The rearrangement joins TRBV11-1 to TRBJ1-1, with D possibly being TRBD1 (5 bases). Germline CDR1 SGHAT, CDR2 FQDESV (reference sequence). The CDR3 sequence is 16 residues long. Trimming stripped 5 bases from V and 0 bases from J, with 16 bases between.

Remarks on this clonotype: Given a much more abundant clone one base away, this may be a read error. The V call is TRBV7-6, the J call TRBJ2-3; D possibly corresponds to TRBD1 (6 bases). The CDR3 covers 16 residues. CDR1 and CDR2 (germline): SGHVS, FNYEAQ. In DNA form, the CDR3 reads TGTGCCAGCAGCTTAGCAACCAGGGGTAGCACAGGTACGCAGTATTTT. Its translation is CASSLATRGSTGTQYF.

This clonotype was observed many times. The chain carries TRBV12-3 or TRBV12-4 and TRBJ2-5, with 10 bases aligning to TRBD2. This CDR3 comprises 14 residues. The V segment lost 5 bases and the J segment 1 base; nucleotides outside the gene matches: 1. The chain's CDR3 is CASSTSGIQETQYF. CDR3 bases: TGTGCCAGCAGTACTAGCGGGATCCAAGAGACCCAGTACTTC.

Turning to this clonotype: One base away lies a much larger clone, so this may be a sequencing read error. The V and J genes are TRBV28 and TRBJ2-7, with D hard to call. The CDR3 consists of 14 residues. Germline CDR1 and CDR2: MDHEN and SYDVKM. CDR3 in DNA: TGTGCCAGCAGTTCTAGGCTGATTCCCTACGATCAGTACTTC. Amino acid sequence: CASSSRLIPYDQYF.